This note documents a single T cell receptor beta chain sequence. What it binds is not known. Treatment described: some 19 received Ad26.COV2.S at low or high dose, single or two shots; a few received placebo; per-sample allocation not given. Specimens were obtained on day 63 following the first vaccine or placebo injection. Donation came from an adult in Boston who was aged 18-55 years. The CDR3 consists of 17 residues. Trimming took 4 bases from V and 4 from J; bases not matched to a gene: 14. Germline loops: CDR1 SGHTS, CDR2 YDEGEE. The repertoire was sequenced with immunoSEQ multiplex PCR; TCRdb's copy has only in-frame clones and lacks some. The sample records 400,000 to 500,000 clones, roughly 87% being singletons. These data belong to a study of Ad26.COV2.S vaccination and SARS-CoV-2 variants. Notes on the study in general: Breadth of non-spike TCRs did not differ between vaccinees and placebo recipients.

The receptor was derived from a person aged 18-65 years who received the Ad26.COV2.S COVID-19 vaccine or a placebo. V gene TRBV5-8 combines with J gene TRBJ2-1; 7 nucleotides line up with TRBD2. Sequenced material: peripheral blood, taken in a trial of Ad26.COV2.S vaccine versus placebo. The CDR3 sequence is CASSAHLSAGSYNEQFF. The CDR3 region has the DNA TGTGCCAGCAGCGCCCATCTCTCAGCGGGGAGTTACAATGAGCAGTTCTTC.